This T cell receptor beta chain was observed in a study of shared clonotypes between healthy human individuals. Overall study: Per-donor plates numbered three CD4 naive, three CD4 memory, two CD8 naive and one CD8 memory.

On sorted subsets, replicate PCRs used roughly 220 ng DNA, or 25,000 to 35,000 T cell genomes. Here immunoSEQ multiplex PCR was the method, and the copy in TCRdb shows in-frame clones only, minus some. The sample comprises fewer than 1.8 million clones, approximately 98.5% of which are singletons, and around 0.33% rests with the top ten. The CDR3 consists of 16 residues. Germline V gene sequence: CDR1 SGHRS, CDR2 YFSETQ. Losses at the gene ends were 4 bases for V and 7 bases for J; bases not matched to a gene: 13. In regard to this clone: The antigen remains undetermined.

The study's findings and limits: A handful of donors shared roughly 5% of their naive CD4 clonotypes. There were few donors, and this limited the genetic and exposure-history diversity represented.

V usage is TRBV5-1 and J usage is TRBJ2-2; TRBD2 aligns across 7 bases. The sample was naive CD4+ T cells sorted from blood. Regarding subset: CD45RA+ positively selected. The source of this sequence is a man aged 25-40 years in good health. CDR3 amino acids: CASSLGGGSGIGELFF. The CDR3 DNA is TGCGCCAGCAGCCTAGGTGGCGGGAGCGGTATCGGGGAGCTGTTTTTT.